The present TCR beta chain was sequenced within a study of metastatic and nonmetastatic thyroid tumors. Study details: Blood and tumor or nodule tissue repertoires from malignant and benign thyroid patients were compared.

No treatment had been given to any patient before thyroid surgery. Trimming left V 3 bases short and J 4 bases short, with 12 bases between. CDR1 is MNHNS and CDR2 is SASEGT in the germline V gene. CDR3 length equals 14 residues. Under the authors' procedure: Clinicopathological groups of papillary thyroid cancer showed CDR3 differences that were used to build a distant-metastasis classifier. Using MiXCR, TCRdb reanalyzed the PCR reads. These V and J calls rely on TCRdb rather than the paper's analysis. The sample lists about 25,000 clones, 19% occurring once. This TCR was recovered from a male donor with papillary thyroid cancer or a benign thyroid nodule (not recorded which). Some clones in this sample may be carry-over from other donors' samples. V gene TRBV6-1 combines with J gene TRBJ1-2; D is unresolved. The sample was blood. The DNA of the CDR3 is TGTGCCAGCAGTGACCCAGGTCTCTCCTATGGCTACACCTTC. This encodes CASSDPGLSYGYTF.